This is a list of T cell receptor beta chains from one sample in a study of CXCR3-negative and CXCR3-positive naive CD8 T cells. After re-calling the 5' RACE reads, TCRdb lists one entry per CDR3 protein, DNA absent. This sample carries about 45,000 distinct CDR3 sequences, with approximately 2.5% going to the ten biggest clones. The sequenced sample was naive CXCR3- CD8+ T cells from blood. The receptors were sampled from a human donor in good health. Some clones in this sample may be carry-over from other donors' samples. Both conserved end residues are part of each CDR3.

TRBV7-9	TRBJ2-2	CASGWEYANTGELFF
TRBV3-1	TRBJ2-3	CASSPLSTDTQYF
TRBV5-1	TRBJ2-5	CASSWTSGGALPETQYF
TRBV4-2	TRBJ2-7	CASSQEFSGGSYEQYF
TRBV5-6	TRBJ2-1	CASSLGAWYNEQFF
TRBV3-1	TRBJ2-2	CASSHIGTSNTGELFF
TRBV20-1	TRBJ2-7	CSARRESGENEQYF
TRBV5-6	TRBJ2-3	CASSLVRVMEDTQYF
TRBV28	TRBJ1-6	CASSLWLDGDNSPLHF
TRBV10-3	TRBJ1-5	CAISDGSNQPQHF
TRBV11-2	TRBJ1-1	CASSLVQATVEAFF
TRBV4-1	TRBJ1-5	CASSQVARNNQPQHF
TRBV2	TRBJ1-5	CASRWEGAPERQPQHF
TRBV5-1	TRBJ2-1	CASSQTGTSGGAWYNEQFF
TRBV7-6	TRBJ2-1	CASSRRQYNEQFF
TRBV5-5	TRBJ2-1	CASSSYSPVGSYNEQFF
TRBV24-1	TRBJ2-1	CATSDSRQARDYNEQFF
TRBV6-2/TRBV6-3	TRBJ2-1	CASSGRDSNNEQFF
TRBV4-1	TRBJ1-6	CASSQVHRENSPLHF
TRBV29-1	TRBJ2-3	CSVDMDLKSPDTQYF
TRBV4-3	TRBJ1-6	CASSGTTIGQGDSPLHF
TRBV29-1	TRBJ2-7	CSVGDGYEQYF
TRBV24-1	TRBJ1-5	CATSDSGHRNQPQHF
TRBV2	TRBJ1-1	CASSVTRDSYRNTEAFF
TRBV5-1	TRBJ2-3	CASSLGRRGWSTDTQYF
TRBV5-6	TRBJ2-1	CASSLGRAGSYNEQFF
TRBV29-1	TRBJ1-1	CSVQQGGTEAFF